This T cell receptor (beta chain) was documented in a study of T cell responses to AZD1222 COVID-19 vaccine. Whole-study findings and limits: Among the donors, most were white British and more were female, and clonal diversity was possibly underestimated. Dominant at 160-218 and 743-854, vaccine-associated CD4 TCRs also spanned spike.

Trimming cost V 9 bases and J 6 bases; bases outside gene matches: 5. This CDR3 is 14 amino acids long. CDR1 PRHDT and CDR2 FYEKMQ come from the germline V gene (reference sequence). As regards this clone: Its specificity is not known.

Sequencing used immunoSEQ multiplex PCR; TCRdb keeps in-frame clones, though not all of them. The sample lists around 96,000 clones, approximately 90% occurring once. The receptor was derived from an adult who received the AZD1222 COVID-19 vaccine. Specimen: peripheral blood, collected 28 days after the second AZD1222 dose. The V call is TRBV13, the J call TRBJ2-1; the match to TRBD2 covers 13 bases. CDR3 bases: TGTGCCAGTTCGGGACTAGCGGGAATCAATGAGCAGTTCTTC. This encodes CASSGLAGINEQFF.